This is a list of T cell receptor beta chains from one sample in a study of PD-L1 blockade in urothelial cancer. The method was immunoSEQ multiplex PCR; TCRdb's version includes in-frame clones alone and lacks a portion of them. Among about 88,000 clones listed, 90% were seen once. The sample in question was PBMCs, obtained around atezolizumab (anti-PD-L1) treatment. The origin of the receptors is a man aged 55 to 70 with urothelial cancer. Both conserved end residues are part of each CDR3.

J gene	V gene	CDR3 protein
TRBJ1-1	TRBV9	CASSSTRASTEAFF
TRBJ2-1	TRBV9	CASSVGAGAYNEQFF
TRBJ1-5	TRBV19	CASSTNSLSNQPQHF
TRBJ2-7	TRBV4-1	CASSPYGGEQYF
TRBJ2-3	TRBV4-1	CASSQVPRLASPTDTQYF
TRBJ2-3	TRBV4-3	CASSQVGQTTDTQYF
TRBJ1-1	TRBV27	CASGRGSTEAFF
TRBJ2-5	TRBV11-2	CASSFSGGYQETQYF
TRBJ2-1	TRBV5-1	CASSTGGTSGTPNNEQFF
TRBJ2-3	TRBV5-4	CASSRVGGVLADTQYF
TRBJ2-3	TRBV7-2	CASSSRATDTQYF
TRBJ2-1	TRBV10-3	CAISERGTSGPAYNEQFF
TRBJ1-2	TRBV6-5	CASSYSTGTGRGYTF
TRBJ1-5	TRBV6-1	CASSEARGGDLRQPQHF
TRBJ1-6	TRBV11-1	CASSLAFRGSSPLHF
TRBJ2-1	TRBV5-4	CASSPPRTAYNEQFF
TRBJ2-2	TRBV7-3	CASSINRDRGFTGELFF
TRBJ2-7	TRBV10-2	CASRLQGISYEQYF
TRBJ1-3	TRBV9	CASSGQGHSGNTIYF
TRBJ2-3	TRBV4-2	CASSQEGSGMGYTQYF
TRBJ2-3	TRBV27	CAGPRGPLTDTQYF
TRBJ2-3	TRBV30	CAWSASSGRLYF
TRBJ2-3	TRBV29-1	CSVVAGGPKDTQYF
TRBJ2-7	TRBV10-2	CASSDPSLRGAYEQYF
TRBJ2-7	TRBV12-5	CASGRGQGGEQYF
TRBJ2-1	TRBV29-1	CSVTPSGMSYNEQFF
TRBJ2-5	TRBV5-4	CASSVAGGPLETQYF
TRBJ2-6	TRBV28	CASSPGTGEGNVLTF
TRBJ1-4	TRBV4-3	CASSQDGGEKLFF
TRBJ2-7	TRBV28	CASTVDSPGLAGGRYEQYF
TRBJ1-1	TRBV14	CASSNRVFGEAFF
TRBJ2-7	TRBV9	CASSKGVYSEQYF
TRBJ2-3	TRBV6-5	CASSKRVSTDTQYF
TRBJ1-1	TRBV7-9	CASSTRTGSVRDTEAFF
TRBJ1-1	TRBV7-2	CASSPDRGNTEAFF
TRBJ2-5	TRBV2	CATSPSAGGQETQYF
TRBJ2-3	TRBV5-1	CASSPGQGALDTQYF
TRBJ2-7	TRBV6-6	CASSPDSSYEQYF
TRBJ1-2	TRBV30	CAWSGVSIYGYTF
TRBJ2-1	TRBV5-1	CASSLSWTSGVDNEQFF